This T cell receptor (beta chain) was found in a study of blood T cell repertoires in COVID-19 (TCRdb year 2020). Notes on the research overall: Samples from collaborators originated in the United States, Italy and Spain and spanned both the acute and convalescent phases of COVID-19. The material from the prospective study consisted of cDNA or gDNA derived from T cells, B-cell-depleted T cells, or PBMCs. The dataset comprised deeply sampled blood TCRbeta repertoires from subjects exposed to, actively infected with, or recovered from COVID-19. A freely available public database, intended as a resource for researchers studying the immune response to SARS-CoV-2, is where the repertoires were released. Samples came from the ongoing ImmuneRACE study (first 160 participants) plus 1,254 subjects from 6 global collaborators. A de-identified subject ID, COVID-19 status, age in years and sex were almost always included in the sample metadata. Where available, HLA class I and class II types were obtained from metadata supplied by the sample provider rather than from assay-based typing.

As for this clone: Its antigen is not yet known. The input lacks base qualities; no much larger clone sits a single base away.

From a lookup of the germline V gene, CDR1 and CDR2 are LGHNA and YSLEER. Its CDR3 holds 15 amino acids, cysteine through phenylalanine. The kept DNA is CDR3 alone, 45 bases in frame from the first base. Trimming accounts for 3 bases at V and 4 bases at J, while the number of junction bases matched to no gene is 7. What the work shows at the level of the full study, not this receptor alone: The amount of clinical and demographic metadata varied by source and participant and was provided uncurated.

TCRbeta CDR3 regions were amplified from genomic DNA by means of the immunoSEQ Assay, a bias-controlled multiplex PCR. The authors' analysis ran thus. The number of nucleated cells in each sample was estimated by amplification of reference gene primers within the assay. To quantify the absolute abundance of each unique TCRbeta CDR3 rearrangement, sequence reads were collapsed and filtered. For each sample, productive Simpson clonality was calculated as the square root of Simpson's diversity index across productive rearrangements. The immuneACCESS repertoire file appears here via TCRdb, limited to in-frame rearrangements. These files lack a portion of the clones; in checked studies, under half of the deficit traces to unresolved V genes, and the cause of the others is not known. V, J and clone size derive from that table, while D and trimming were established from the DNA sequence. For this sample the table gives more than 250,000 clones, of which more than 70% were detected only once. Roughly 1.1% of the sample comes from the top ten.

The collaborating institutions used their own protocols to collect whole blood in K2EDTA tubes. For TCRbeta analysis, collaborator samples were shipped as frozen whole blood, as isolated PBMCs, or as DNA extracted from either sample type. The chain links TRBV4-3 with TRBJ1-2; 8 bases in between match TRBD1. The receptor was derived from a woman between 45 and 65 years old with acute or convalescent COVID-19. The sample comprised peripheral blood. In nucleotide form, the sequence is TGCGCCAGCAGCCAGGCCACAGGGGGGGGCTATGGCTACACCTTC. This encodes CASSQATGGGYGYTF.